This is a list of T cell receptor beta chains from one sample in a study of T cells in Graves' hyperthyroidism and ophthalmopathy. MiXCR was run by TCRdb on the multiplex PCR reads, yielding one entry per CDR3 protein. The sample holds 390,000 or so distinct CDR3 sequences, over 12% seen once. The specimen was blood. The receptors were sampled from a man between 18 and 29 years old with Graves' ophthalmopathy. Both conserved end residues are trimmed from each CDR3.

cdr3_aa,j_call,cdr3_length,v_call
ASSHGAGRGLAGAEQY,TRBJ2-7,16,TRBV4-1
ASSLRPTDTQY,TRBJ2-3,11,TRBV4-1
ASSGGTGYGYT,TRBJ1-2,11,TRBV13
ASSYSREAPKNIQY,TRBJ2-4,14,TRBV6-5
ASAGRLAGTETQY,TRBJ2-5,13,TRBV27
ASSLGGVYNEQF,TRBJ2-1,12,TRBV27
SVDSAGGGTQY,TRBJ2-3,11,TRBV29-1
ASRDGTNEKLF,TRBJ1-4,11,TRBV5-1
ASGDPMLAGSLETQY,TRBJ2-5,15,TRBV27
ASKAESLSNQPQH,TRBJ1-5,13,TRBV19
ATSEGSVNEQF,TRBJ2-1,11,TRBV24-1
ASSRGQPAETQY,TRBJ2-5,12,TRBV19
ASSLGLAGLSSYNEQF,TRBJ2-1,16,TRBV5-1
ASSLAIGDIQY,TRBJ2-4,11,TRBV9
ASSKGTGFSNQPQH,TRBJ1-5,14,TRBV12-3/TRBV12-4
AISAPRSQETQY,TRBJ2-5,12,TRBV10-3
ASRRLSPLGYT,TRBJ1-2,11,TRBV6-1
ASSFSGQGLRETQY,TRBJ2-5,14,TRBV5-5
ASSSMFRDATEAF,TRBJ1-1,13,TRBV19
ASSQGAGNEQF,TRBJ2-1,11,TRBV14
ASSYVQGAEQY,TRBJ2-7,11,TRBV6-1
ASSSGQSEKLF,TRBJ1-4,11,TRBV6-1
ASSTSQGGTGEQY,TRBJ2-7,13,TRBV7-3
ASSLVDTQY,TRBJ2-3,9,TRBV11-2
ASSQTSGGTDTQY,TRBJ2-3,13,TRBV4-1
ASSQRGTDGYT,TRBJ1-2,11,TRBV7-9
ASWQAGSGNTIY,TRBJ1-3,12,TRBV2
ASSLANTAKNIQY,TRBJ2-4,13,TRBV5-1
ASSLDGKGYT,TRBJ1-2,10,TRBV5-1
ASSVEGNTQY,TRBJ2-3,10,TRBV2
ASSYSSWAIGKLF,TRBJ1-4,13,TRBV6-6
ASSQGPETTEAF,TRBJ1-1,12,TRBV7-8
ASSLIRSDYNEQF,TRBJ2-1,13,TRBV7-9
ASSPSNGVSGGYGYT,TRBJ1-2,15,TRBV4-1
ASSSTLNNEQF,TRBJ2-1,11,TRBV5-1
ASSPFPGRTEAF,TRBJ1-1,12,TRBV7-9
ASSELGARSGGMNTEAF,TRBJ1-1,17,TRBV25-1
ASSLGTGFEQY,TRBJ2-7,11,TRBV7-8
ASSRPGRAPYEQY,TRBJ2-7,13,TRBV11-2
SAREGPGELF,TRBJ2-2,10,TRBV20-1
ASSYGTGNTGELF,TRBJ2-2,13,TRBV19
ASSQRSAGANVLT,TRBJ2-6,13,TRBV7-8
ASSTSVLYEQY,TRBJ2-7,11,TRBV19
ASSQVARAHEQY,TRBJ2-7,12,TRBV3-1
ASSQARGGGDGYT,TRBJ1-2,13,TRBV4-1
ASSPDLGRFSGNTIY,TRBJ1-3,15,TRBV14
ASRLAGGPGEQF,TRBJ2-1,12,TRBV12-3/TRBV12-4
ASSEFGDTEAF,TRBJ1-1,11,TRBV6-1